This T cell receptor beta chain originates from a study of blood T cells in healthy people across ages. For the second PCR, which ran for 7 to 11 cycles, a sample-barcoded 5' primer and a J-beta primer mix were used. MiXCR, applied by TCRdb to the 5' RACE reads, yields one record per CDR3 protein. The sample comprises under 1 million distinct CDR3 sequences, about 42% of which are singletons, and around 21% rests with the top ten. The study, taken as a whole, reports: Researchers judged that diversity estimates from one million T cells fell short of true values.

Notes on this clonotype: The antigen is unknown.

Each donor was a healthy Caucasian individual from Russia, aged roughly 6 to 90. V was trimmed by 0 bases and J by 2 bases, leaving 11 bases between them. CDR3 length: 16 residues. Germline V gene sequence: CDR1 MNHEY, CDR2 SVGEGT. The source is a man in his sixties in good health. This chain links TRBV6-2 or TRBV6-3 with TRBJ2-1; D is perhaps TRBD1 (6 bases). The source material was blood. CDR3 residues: CASSYSTGSPYNEQFF. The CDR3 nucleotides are TGTGCCAGCAGTTACTCGACAGGCAGCCCCTACAATGAGCAGTTCTTC.